The 18 T cell receptor beta chains reported below all come from one sample, sequenced in a study of T cell responses to AZD1222 COVID-19 vaccine. TCRdb's copy holds only in-frame clones and misses some; the assay was immunoSEQ multiplex PCR. Of over 100,000 clones in the sample, approximately 91% were seen once. Here the sequenced sample was peripheral blood, taken 28 days after the second AZD1222 dose. Source of these receptors: an adult who received the AZD1222 COVID-19 vaccine.

This clone was seen only a few times. The chain couples TRBV21-1 to TRBJ2-7; the table's D call TRBD2 went unverified against the DNA. TRBV21-1 is recorded as a pseudogene. CDR3 length: 17 amino acids. CDR3 protein: CASSKGTSGMSSYEQYF. The CDR3 bases are TGTGCCAGCAGCAAAGGGACTAGCGGGATGAGCTCCTACGAGCAGTACTTC.

This chain joins TRBV6-5 and TRBJ1-6; 8 bases align to TRBD1. This CDR3 has 15 amino acids. With V trimmed by 2 bases and J by 10 bases, 7 bases remained unmatched. The germline V gene has CDR1 MNHEY and CDR2 SVGAGI. This CDR3 is CASSYTYRGSSPLHF. CDR3 bases: TGTGCCAGCAGTTACACGTACAGGGGGAGCTCACCCCTCCACTTT.

This chain links TRBV5-1 with TRBJ1-1; D is uncertain. The CDR3 has 13 residues. CDR1 and CDR2 from the germline V gene are SGHRS and YFSETQ. The V and J ends lost 0 bases and 10 bases respectively, with 13 bases between them. Here the CDR3 reads CASSLEWELGAFF. CDR3 DNA: TGCGCCAGCAGCTTGGAGTGGGAGCTGGGAGCTTTCTTT.

The chain employs TRBV10-3 and TRBJ2-3; D uncertain. Trimming stripped 4 bases from V and 4 bases from J, with 9 bases between. The germline V gene encodes CDR1 ENHRY and CDR2 SYGVKD. The CDR3 sequence is 13 residues long. The CDR3 protein is CAISGLGPDTQYF. The CDR3, as DNA: TGTGCCATCAGTGGGTTAGGTCCAGATACGCAGTATTTT.

The chain carries TRBV30 and TRBJ2-3; D gene uncertain. Germline V gene data show CDR1 as GTSNPN and CDR2 as SVGIG (reference sequence). The CDR3 loop spans 14 amino acids. V was cut by 0 bases and J by 0 bases, with 7 bases left in between. CDR3 residues: CAWSVGNSTDTQYF. The CDR3 region has the DNA TGTGCCTGGAGTGTAGGTAATAGCACAGATACGCAGTATTTT.

The chain combines TRBV12-3 or TRBV12-4 with TRBJ2-6; no firm D call. Trimming removed 5 bases at V and 1 base at J, with 3 bases between. CDR3 length: 13 amino acids. The CDR3: CASSTSGANVLTF. The CDR3 region has the DNA TGTGCCAGCAGTACTTCTGGGGCCAACGTCCTGACTTTC.

In this sample, this clone turned up once. This chain connects TRBV5-1 to TRBJ2-7, with D perhaps matching TRBD1 or TRBD2 (5 bases each). The V end lost 3 bases, the J end lost 1 base, and 11 bases lay between the germline ends. This CDR3 has 14 amino acids. The germline gives CDR1 SGHRS, CDR2 YFSETQ. This CDR3 is CASSSRDGSYEQYF. Written as DNA, the CDR3 is TGCGCCAGCAGCTCACGGGACGGATCCTACGAGCAGTACTTC. The whole variable domain, filled in from reference TRBV5-1 and TRBJ2-7, reads KAGVTQTPRYLIKTRGQQVTLSCSPISGHRSVSWYQQTPGQGLQFLFEYFSETQRNKGNFPGRFSGRQFSNSRSEMNVSTLELGDSALYLCASSSRDGSYEQYFGPGTRLTVT.

For the CDR3, the DNA is TGTGCCAGCAGCCCAGCAGAGAATCAGCCCCAGCATTTT. It yields the protein CASSPAENQPQHF. The genes are TRBV7-8 and TRBJ1-5; D gene uncertain. The CDR3 has 13 amino acids. V lost 5 bases to trimming and J lost 4 bases, with 9 bases between them. Germline V lookup: CDR1 SGHVS, CDR2 FQNEAQ.

This chain joins TRBV9 and TRBJ2-3, with D maybe TRBD1 (5 bases). The germline CDR1 and CDR2 sequences are SGDLS and YYNGEE. Trimming pared 3 bases from V and 5 bases from J, leaving 10 bases between. This CDR3 has 13 residues. This chain's CDR3 is CASSDGQLDTQYF. CDR3 sequence (DNA): TGTGCCAGCAGCGACGGACAACTAGATACGCAGTATTTT.

CDR3 sequence: CASSFIAGGPADTQYF. The CDR3 nucleotides are TGCGCCAGCAGCTTCATAGCGGGAGGGCCTGCAGATACGCAGTATTTT. The V gene is TRBV5-1, the J gene TRBJ2-3; TRBD2 matches at 11 bases. The CDR3 runs to 16 residues. Trimming at V came to 2 bases and at J to 4 bases, leaving 6 bases not matched to a gene. Germline lookup yields CDR1 SGHRS and CDR2 YFSETQ. The entire variable domain, with the rest obtained from reference TRBV5-1 and TRBJ2-3, is as follows: KAGVTQTPRYLIKTRGQQVTLSCSPISGHRSVSWYQQTPGQGLQFLFEYFSETQRNKGNFPGRFSGRQFSNSRSEMNVSTLELGDSALYLCASSFIAGGPADTQYFGPGTRLTVL.

This clone has just one count. The rearrangement uses TRBV14 and TRBJ2-7; 9 bases line up with TRBD1. The CDR3 extends over 16 amino acids. CDR1 is SGHDN, CDR2 FVKESK, per germline. The ends lost 1 base at V and 6 bases at J; junction bases unmatched: 10. In DNA, the CDR3 is TGTGCCAGCAGCCAAGGGCCGGGACAGGGCGGTTTCGAGCAGTACTTC. Its protein is CASSQGPGQGGFEQYF.

CDR3 nucleotide sequence: TGTGCCAGCAGTCCCCGCGTGGCTAAAGACTACGAGCAGTACTTC. Translating gives CASSPRVAKDYEQYF. The V call is TRBV6-5, the J call TRBJ2-7; unclear D gene. The CDR3 extends over 15 amino acids. V lost 5 bases and J lost 3, with 17 bases in between. The germline gives CDR1 MNHEY, CDR2 SVGAGI.

The genes are TRBV7-2 and TRBJ1-5, with a tentative D call TRBD1 (5 bases). Germline V gene data show CDR1 as SGHTA and CDR2 as FQGNSA. Trimming stripped 4 bases from V and 4 bases from J, with 17 bases between. The CDR3 extends over 16 amino acids. For the CDR3, the DNA is TGTGCCAGCAGCTCTGCCGGGGGACGCCTTAATCAGCCCCAGCATTTT. It yields the protein CASSSAGGRLNQPQHF.

The gene calls are TRBV28 and TRBJ1-6, with 10 nucleotides matching TRBD1. Germline-derived CDR1 and CDR2 are MDHEN and SYDVKM. This CDR3 has 16 residues. Trimming took 6 bases from V and 7 from J; bases not matched to a gene: 9. The chain's CDR3 is CASSPGTGVDNSPLHF. The CDR3 DNA sequence: TGTGCCAGCAGCCCCGGGACAGGGGTTGACAATTCACCCCTCCACTTT. Full variable domain (outside the CDR3, taken from reference TRBV28 and TRBJ1-6): DVKVTQSSRYLVKRTGEKVFLECVQDMDHENMFWYRQDPGLGLRLIYFSYDVKMKEKGDIPEGYSVSREKKERFSLILESASTNQTSMYLCASSPGTGVDNSPLHFGNGTRLTVT.

The genes are TRBV5-4 and TRBJ1-1; D ambiguous. The length of the CDR3 is 14 residues. The germline CDR1 and CDR2 sequences are SGHNT and YYREEE (reference sequence). The ends were cut back, 0 bases at V and 4 bases at J, with 10 bases in the middle. The CDR3 reads CASSLAIHATEAFF. The CDR3 nucleotides read TGTGCCAGCAGCTTGGCCATACACGCCACTGAAGCTTTCTTT.

The rearrangement joins TRBV5-1 to TRBJ2-5, with D perhaps TRBD2 (5 bases). In germline, CDR1 is SGHRS, CDR2 YFSETQ. This CDR3 has 13 residues. V lost 0 bases and J lost 3, with 6 bases in between. CDR3 sequence (DNA): TGCGCCAGCAGCTTGGTGCGGGAAGAGACCCAGTACTTC. Translated: CASSLVREETQYF.

The rearrangement joins TRBV5-8 to TRBJ1-4; D remains ambiguous. The V end lost 4 bases, the J end lost 6 bases, and 13 bases lay between the germline ends. This CDR3 has 14 residues. The germline CDR1 and CDR2 sequences are SGHTS and YDEGEE. DNA for the CDR3: TGTGCCAGCAGCCGGCGGACCATGGATGAAAAACTGTTTTTT. Translation gives CASSRRTMDEKLFF.

The J gene is TRBJ1-6, the V gene TRBV3-1 (or the pseudogene TRBV3-2); no firm D call. The CDR3 consists of 15 residues. The germline gives CDR1 LGHDT, CDR2 YNNKEL (reference sequence). The V and J ends lost 1 base and 10 bases respectively, with 14 bases between them. The CDR3 loop reads CASSQGAGGGSPLHF. The DNA of the CDR3 is TGTGCCAGCAGCCAAGGGGCAGGAGGTGGGTCACCCCTCCACTTT.